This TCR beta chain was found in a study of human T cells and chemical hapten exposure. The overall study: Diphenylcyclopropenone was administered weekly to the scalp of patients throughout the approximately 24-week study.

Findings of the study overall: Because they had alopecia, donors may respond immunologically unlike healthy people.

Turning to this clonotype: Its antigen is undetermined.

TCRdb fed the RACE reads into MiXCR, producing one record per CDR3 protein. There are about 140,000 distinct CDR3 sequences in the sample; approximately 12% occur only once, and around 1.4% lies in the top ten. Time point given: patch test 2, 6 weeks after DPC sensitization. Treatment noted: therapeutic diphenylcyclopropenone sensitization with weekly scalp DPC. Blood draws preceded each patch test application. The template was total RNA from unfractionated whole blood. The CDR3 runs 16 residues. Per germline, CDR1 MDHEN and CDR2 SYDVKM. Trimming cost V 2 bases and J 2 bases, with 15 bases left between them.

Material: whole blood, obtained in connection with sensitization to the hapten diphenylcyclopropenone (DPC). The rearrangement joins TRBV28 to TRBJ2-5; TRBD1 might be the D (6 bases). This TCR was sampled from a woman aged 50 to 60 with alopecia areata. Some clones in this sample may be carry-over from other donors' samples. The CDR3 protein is CASSLAGTTSQETQYF. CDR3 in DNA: TGTGCCAGCAGTTTAGCCGGGACAACCTCTCAAGAGACCCAGTACTTC.